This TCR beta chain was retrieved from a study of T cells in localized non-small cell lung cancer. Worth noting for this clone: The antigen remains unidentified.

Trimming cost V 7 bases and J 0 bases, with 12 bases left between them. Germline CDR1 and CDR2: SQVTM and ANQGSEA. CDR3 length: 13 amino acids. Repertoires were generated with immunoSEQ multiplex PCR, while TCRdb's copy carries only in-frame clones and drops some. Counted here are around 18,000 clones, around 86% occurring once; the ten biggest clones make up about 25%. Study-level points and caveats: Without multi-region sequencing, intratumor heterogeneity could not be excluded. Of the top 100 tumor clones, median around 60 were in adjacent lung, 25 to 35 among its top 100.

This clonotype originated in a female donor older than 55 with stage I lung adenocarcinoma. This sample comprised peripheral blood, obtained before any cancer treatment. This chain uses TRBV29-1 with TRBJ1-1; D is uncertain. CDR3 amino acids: CSASTLLNTEAFF. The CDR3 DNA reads TGCAGCGCTTCGACATTATTGAACACTGAAGCTTTCTTT.